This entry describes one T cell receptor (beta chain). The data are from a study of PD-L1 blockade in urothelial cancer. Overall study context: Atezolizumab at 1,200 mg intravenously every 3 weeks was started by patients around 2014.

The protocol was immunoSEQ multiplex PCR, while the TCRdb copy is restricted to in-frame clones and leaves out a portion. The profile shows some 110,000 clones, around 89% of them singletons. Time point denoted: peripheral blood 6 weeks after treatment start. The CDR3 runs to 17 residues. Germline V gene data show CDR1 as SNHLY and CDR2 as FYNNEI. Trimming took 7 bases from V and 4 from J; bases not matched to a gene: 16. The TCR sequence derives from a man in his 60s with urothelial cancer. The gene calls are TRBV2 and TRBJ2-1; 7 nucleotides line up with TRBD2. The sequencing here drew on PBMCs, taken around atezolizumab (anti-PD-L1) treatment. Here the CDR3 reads CASTATRREPDYNEQFF. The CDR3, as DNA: TGTGCCAGCACAGCGACTCGGCGGGAGCCTGATTACAATGAGCAGTTCTTC. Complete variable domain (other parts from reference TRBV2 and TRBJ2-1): EPEVTQTPSHQVTQMGQEVILRCVPISNHLYFYWYRQILGQKVEFLVSFYNNEISEKSEIFDDQFSVERPDGSNFTLKIRSTKLEDSAMYFCASTATRREPDYNEQFFGPGTRLTVL.